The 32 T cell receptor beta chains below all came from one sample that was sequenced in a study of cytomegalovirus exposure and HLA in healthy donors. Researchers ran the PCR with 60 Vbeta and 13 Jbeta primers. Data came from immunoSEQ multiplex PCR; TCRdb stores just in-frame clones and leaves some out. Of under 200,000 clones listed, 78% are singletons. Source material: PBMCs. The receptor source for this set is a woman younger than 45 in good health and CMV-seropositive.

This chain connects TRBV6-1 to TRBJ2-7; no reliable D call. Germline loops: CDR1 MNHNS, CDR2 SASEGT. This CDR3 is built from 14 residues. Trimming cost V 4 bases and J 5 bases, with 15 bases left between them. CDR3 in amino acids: CASSGIAPYNEQYF. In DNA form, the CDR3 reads TGTGCCAGCAGTGGAATAGCCCCCTACAACGAGCAGTACTTC.

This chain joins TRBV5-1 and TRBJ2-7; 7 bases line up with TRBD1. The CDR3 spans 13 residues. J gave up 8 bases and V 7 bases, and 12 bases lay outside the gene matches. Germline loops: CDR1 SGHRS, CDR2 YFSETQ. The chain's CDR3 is CASGSEGQRKQYF. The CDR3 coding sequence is TGCGCCAGCGGGTCTGAGGGACAGCGAAAGCAGTACTTC.

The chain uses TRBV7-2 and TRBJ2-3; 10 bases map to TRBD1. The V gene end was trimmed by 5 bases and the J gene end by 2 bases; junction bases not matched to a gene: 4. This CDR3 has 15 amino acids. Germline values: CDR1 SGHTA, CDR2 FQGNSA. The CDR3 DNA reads TGTGCCAGCAGCCGACAGGGGGCCTTCACAGATACGCAGTATTTT. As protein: CASSRQGAFTDTQYF.

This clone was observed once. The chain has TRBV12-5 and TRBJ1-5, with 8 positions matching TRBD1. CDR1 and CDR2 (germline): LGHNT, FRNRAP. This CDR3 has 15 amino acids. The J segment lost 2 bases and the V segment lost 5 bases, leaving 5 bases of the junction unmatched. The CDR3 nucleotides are TGTGCTAGTGGTCGACCAGGGGGCGGCAATCAGCCCCAGCATTTT. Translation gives CASGRPGGGNQPQHF.

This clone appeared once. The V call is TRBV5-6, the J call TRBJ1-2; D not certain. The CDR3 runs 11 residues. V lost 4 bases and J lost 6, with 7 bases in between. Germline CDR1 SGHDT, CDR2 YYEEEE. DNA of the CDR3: TGTGCCAGCAGCCAGGCCCATGGCTACACCTTC. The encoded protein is CASSQAHGYTF.

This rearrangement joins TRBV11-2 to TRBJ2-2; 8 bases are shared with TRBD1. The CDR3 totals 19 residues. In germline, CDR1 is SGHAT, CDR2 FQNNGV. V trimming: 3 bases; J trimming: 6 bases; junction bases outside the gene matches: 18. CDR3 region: CASSLTRDRRLDLPGELFF. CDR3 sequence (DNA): TGTGCCAGCAGCTTGACCCGGGACAGGAGACTCGACCTACCCGGGGAGCTGTTTTTT.

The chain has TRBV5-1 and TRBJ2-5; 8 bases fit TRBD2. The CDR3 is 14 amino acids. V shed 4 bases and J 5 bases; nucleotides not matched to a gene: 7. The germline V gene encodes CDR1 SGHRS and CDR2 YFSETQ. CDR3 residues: CASSPVSGGETQYF. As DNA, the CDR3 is TGCGCCAGCAGCCCCGTGTCGGGGGGGGAGACCCAGTACTTC.

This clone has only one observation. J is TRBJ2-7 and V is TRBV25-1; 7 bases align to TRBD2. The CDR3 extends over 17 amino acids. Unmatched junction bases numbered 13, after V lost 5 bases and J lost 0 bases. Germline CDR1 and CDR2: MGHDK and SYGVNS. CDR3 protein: CASSKTGGTMSSYEQYF. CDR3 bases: TGTGCCAGCAGTAAAACCGGGGGGACCATGAGCTCCTACGAGCAGTACTTC.

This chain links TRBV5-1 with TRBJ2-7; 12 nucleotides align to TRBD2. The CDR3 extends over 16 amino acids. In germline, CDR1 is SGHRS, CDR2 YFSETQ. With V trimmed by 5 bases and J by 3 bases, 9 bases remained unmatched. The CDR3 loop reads CASREMTSGRGYEQYF. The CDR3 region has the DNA TGCGCCAGCAGGGAAATGACTAGCGGGAGAGGCTACGAGCAGTACTTC.

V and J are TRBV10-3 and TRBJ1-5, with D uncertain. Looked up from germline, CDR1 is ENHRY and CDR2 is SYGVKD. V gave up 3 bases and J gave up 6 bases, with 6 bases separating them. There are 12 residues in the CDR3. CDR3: CAISDSGQPQHF. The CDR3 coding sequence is TGTGCCATCAGTGACTCGGGTCAGCCCCAGCATTTT.

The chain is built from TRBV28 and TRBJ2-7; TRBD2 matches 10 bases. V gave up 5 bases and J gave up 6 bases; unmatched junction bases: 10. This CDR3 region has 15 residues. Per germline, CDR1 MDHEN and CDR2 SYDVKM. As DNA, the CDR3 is TGTGCCAGCAGTGGAGAGAGCGGGAGGGCCGGCGAGCAGTACTTC. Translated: CASSGESGRAGEQYF.

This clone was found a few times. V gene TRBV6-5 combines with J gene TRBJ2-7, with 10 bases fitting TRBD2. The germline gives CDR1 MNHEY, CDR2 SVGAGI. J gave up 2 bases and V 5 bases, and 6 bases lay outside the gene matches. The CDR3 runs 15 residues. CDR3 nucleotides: TGTGCCAGCAGTCCCTTAACTAGCGGGACCTACGAGCAGTACTTC. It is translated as CASSPLTSGTYEQYF.

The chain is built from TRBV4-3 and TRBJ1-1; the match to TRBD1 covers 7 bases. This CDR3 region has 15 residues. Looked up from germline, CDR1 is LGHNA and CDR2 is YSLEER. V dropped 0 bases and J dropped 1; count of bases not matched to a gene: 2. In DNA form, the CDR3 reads TGCGCCAGCAGCCAAGATTCAGGGGGGAACACTGAAGCTTTCTTT. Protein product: CASSQDSGGNTEAFF.

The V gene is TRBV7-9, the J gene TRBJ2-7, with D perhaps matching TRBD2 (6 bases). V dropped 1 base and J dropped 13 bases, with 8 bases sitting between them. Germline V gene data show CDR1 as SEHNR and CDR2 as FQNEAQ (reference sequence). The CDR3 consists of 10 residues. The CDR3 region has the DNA TGTGCCAGCAGCTTAGAGGGAGGATACTTC. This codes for CASSLEGGYF.

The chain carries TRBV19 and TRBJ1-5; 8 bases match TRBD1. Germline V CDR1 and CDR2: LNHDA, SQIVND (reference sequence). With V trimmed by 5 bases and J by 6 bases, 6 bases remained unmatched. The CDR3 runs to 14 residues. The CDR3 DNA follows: TGTGCCAGTAGTGCGTACGGGACAGGTCAGCCCCAGCATTTT. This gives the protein CASSAYGTGQPQHF.

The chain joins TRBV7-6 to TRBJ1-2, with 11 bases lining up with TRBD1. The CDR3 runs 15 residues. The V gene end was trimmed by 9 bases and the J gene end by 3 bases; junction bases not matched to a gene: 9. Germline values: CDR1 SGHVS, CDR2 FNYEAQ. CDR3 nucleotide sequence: TGTGCCAGGACCCCTAGGGACAGGGGGGACTATGGCTACACCTTC. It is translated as CARTPRDRGDYGYTF.

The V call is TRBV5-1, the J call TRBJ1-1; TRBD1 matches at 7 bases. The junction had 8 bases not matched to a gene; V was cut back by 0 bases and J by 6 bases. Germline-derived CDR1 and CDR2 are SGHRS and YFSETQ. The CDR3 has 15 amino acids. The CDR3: CASSLEVTGLPEAFF. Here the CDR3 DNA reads TGCGCCAGCAGCTTGGAGGTGACAGGGCTACCTGAAGCTTTCTTT.

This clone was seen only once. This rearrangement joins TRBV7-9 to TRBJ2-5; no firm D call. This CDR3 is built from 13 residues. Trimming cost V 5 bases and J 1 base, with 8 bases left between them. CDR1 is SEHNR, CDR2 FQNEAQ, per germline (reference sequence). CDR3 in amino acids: CASSPRVQETQYF. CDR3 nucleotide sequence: TGTGCCAGCAGCCCCCGGGTCCAAGAGACCCAGTACTTC.

The CDR3 coding sequence is TGTGCCAGTAGAAGTACTGCTGGGGCCAACGTCCTGACTTTC. Protein: CASRSTAGANVLTF. This chain connects TRBV19 to TRBJ2-6; D is undetermined. CDR3 length: 14 residues. CDR1 LNHDA and CDR2 SQIVND come from the germline V gene (reference sequence). The V gene lost 6 bases and the J gene lost 2 bases, with 8 bases spanning the gap.

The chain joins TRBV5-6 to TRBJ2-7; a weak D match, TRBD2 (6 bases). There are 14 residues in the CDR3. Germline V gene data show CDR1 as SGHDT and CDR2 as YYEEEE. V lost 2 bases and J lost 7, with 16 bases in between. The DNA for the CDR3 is TGTGCCAGCAGCTTTCGGGTGCGGGATAAGGAGCAGTACTTC. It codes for CASSFRVRDKEQYF.

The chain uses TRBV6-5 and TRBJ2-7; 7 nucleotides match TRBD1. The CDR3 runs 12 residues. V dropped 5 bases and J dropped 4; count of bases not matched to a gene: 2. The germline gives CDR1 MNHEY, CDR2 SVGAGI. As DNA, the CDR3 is TGTGCCAGCAGTCAGACAGGGTACGAGCAGTACTTC. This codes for CASSQTGYEQYF.

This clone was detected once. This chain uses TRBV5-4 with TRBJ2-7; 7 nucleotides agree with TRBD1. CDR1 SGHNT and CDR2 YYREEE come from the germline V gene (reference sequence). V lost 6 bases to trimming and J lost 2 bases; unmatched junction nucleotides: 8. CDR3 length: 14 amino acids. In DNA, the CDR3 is TGTGCCAGCACGTGGGGACAGCACACCTACGAGCAGTACTTC. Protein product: CASTWGQHTYEQYF.

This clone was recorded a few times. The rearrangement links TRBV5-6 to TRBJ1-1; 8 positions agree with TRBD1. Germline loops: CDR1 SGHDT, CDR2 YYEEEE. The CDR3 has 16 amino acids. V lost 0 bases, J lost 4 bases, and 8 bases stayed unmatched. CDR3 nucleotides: TGTGCCAGCAGCTTGGCCGGCAGGGGGCAGGTCACTGAAGCTTTCTTT. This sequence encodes CASSLAGRGQVTEAFF.

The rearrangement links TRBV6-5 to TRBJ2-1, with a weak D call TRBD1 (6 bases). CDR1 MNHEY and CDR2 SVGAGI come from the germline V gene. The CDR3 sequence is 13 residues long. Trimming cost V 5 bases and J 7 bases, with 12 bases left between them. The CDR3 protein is CASSLPTGNEQFF. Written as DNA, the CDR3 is TGTGCCAGCAGTCTCCCAACAGGGAATGAGCAGTTCTTC.

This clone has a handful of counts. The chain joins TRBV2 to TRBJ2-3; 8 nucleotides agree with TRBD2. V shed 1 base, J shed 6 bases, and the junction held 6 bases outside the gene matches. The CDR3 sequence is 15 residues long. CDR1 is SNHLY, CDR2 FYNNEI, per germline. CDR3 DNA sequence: TGTGCCAGCAGTGAAGGGGCGGGAGGAGACGATACGCAGTATTTT. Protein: CASSEGAGGDDTQYF.

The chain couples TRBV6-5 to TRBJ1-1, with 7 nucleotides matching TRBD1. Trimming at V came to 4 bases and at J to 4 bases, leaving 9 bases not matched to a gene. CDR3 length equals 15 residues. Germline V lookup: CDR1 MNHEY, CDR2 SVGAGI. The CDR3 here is CASSFQVGQITEAFF. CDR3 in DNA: TGTGCCAGCAGTTTTCAGGTGGGACAGATCACTGAAGCTTTCTTT.

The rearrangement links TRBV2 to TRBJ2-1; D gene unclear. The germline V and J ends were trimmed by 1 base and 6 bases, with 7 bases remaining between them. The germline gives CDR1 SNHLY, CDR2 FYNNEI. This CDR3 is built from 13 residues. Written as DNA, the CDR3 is TGTGCCAGCAGTGAAGGGTTCGGCAATGAGCAGTTCTTC. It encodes CASSEGFGNEQFF. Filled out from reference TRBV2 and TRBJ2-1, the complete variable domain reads EPEVTQTPSHQVTQMGQEVILRCVPISNHLYFYWYRQILGQKVEFLVSFYNNEISEKSEIFDDQFSVERPDGSNFTLKIRSTKLEDSAMYFCASSEGFGNEQFFGPGTRLTVL.

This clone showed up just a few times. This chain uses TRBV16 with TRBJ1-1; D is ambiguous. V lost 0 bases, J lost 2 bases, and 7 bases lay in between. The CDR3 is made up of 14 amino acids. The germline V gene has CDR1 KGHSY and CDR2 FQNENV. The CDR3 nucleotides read TGTGCCAGCAGCCAATCGGGCAGAAACACTGAAGCTTTCTTT. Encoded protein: CASSQSGRNTEAFF.

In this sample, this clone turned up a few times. CDR3 nucleotides: TGCGCCAGCAGCTTGGTTGGTAGGGGCGCAGATACGCAGTATTTT. It codes for CASSLVGRGADTQYF. This chain uses TRBV5-1 with TRBJ2-3; possibly TRBD1 for D (5 bases). The CDR3 is made up of 15 amino acids. The V end was cut by 0 bases, the J end by 4 bases, with 12 bases between. The germline gives CDR1 SGHRS, CDR2 YFSETQ.

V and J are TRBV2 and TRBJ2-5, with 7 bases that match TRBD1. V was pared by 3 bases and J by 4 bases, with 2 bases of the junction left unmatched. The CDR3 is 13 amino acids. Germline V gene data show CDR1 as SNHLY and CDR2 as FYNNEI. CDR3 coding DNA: TGTGCCAGCAGTGATCACAGGGGAGAGACCCAGTACTTC. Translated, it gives CASSDHRGETQYF.

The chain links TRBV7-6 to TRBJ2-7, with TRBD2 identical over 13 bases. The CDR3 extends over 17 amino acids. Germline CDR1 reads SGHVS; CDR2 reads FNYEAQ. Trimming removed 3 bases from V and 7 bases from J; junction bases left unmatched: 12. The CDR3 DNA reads TGTGCCAGCAGCTTGACTAGCGGGAGGCTATCCCCTACGGAGCAGTACTTC. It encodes CASSLTSGRLSPTEQYF.

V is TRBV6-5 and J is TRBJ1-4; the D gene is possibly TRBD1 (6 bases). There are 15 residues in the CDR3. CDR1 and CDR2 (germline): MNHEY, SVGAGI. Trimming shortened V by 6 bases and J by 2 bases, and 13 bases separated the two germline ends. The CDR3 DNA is TGTGCCAGCAGACCCCAGGGGTCCACTAATGAAAAACTGTTTTTT. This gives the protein CASRPQGSTNEKLFF.